Listed below are T cell receptor beta chains from one sample, sequenced in a study of blood T cell repertoires in COVID-19. Sequencing was performed with immunoSEQ multiplex PCR; in TCRdb, only in-frame clones are kept and a portion is missing. The data contain some 42,000 clones, 80% to 90% of them singletons. Sequencing was done on a sample of peripheral blood. Receptors originate from a man younger than 45 with active or convalescent COVID-19. Each CDR3 is given with its conserved first and last residue. A D gene is named only where the DNA matches it firmly. The size entry is marked missing in some rows and otherwise reads once, few, many or a size class.

V gene: TRBV10-1
D gene: TRBD2
clone size: -
J gene: TRBJ2-3
CDR3 DNA: TGCGCCAGCAGTGAAGAAGGGCTAGCGGGGGCTTTGACAGATACGCAGTATTTT
CDR3 protein: CASSEEGLAGALTDTQYF

V gene: TRBV14
D gene: TRBD2
clone size: -
J gene: TRBJ2-3
CDR3 DNA: TGTGCCAGCAGTCAACGTAGGAAGCGGGAGCTGCCAGATACGCAGTATTTT
CDR3 protein: CASSQRRKRELPDTQYF

V gene: TRBV7-9
D gene: TRBD1
clone size: few
J gene: TRBJ1-2
CDR3 DNA: TGTGCCAGCAGCGAGACAGGGGAGGTAGGGTATGGCTACACCTTC
CDR3 protein: CASSETGEVGYGYTF

V gene: TRBV3-1/TRBV3-2
D gene: -
clone size: -
J gene: TRBJ2-3
CDR3 DNA: TGTGCCAGCAGCCAAGCGGAGACAGAGAAAGATACGCAGTATTTT
CDR3 protein: CASSQAETEKDTQYF

V gene: TRBV20-1
D gene: -
clone size: -
J gene: TRBJ1-1
CDR3 DNA: TGCAGTGCTAGCCGGAACACTGAAGCTTTCTTT
CDR3 protein: CSASRNTEAFF

V gene: TRBV4-1
D gene: -
clone size: -
J gene: TRBJ2-1
CDR3 DNA: TGCGCCAGCAGCCAAGTTGGCTTCGTTGGTGAGCAGTTCTTC
CDR3 protein: CASSQVGFVGEQFF

V gene: TRBV27
D gene: TRBD1
clone size: once
J gene: TRBJ2-2
CDR3 DNA: TGTGCCAGGGCCCAGGGGGACACCGGGGAGCTGTTTTTT
CDR3 protein: CARAQGDTGELFF

V gene: TRBV3-1/TRBV3-2
D gene: TRBD2
clone size: -
J gene: TRBJ2-1
CDR3 DNA: TGTGCCAGCAGCCAGTCACTAGCGGGCGTCAATGAGCAGTTCTTC
CDR3 protein: CASSQSLAGVNEQFF

V gene: TRBV7-6
D gene: TRBD1
clone size: -
J gene: TRBJ1-1
CDR3 DNA: TGTGCCAGCAGCTCACGGGACAGGGTCATGAACACTGAAGCTTTCTTT
CDR3 protein: CASSSRDRVMNTEAFF

V gene: TRBV6-5
D gene: -
clone size: -
J gene: TRBJ1-4
CDR3 DNA: TGTGCCAGCAGTTACTCGGGAGGAAATGAAAAACTGTTTTTT
CDR3 protein: CASSYSGGNEKLFF

V gene: TRBV2
D gene: TRBD1
clone size: -
J gene: TRBJ1-2
CDR3 DNA: TGTGCCAGCAGGGGCCCAGGACAGGGGGCGCGAGGCTACACCTTC
CDR3 protein: CASRGPGQGARGYTF

V gene: TRBV2
D gene: TRBD1
clone size: once
J gene: TRBJ1-6
CDR3 DNA: TGTGCCTCCCACGGAGGGACAGGGGATAATTCACCCCTCCACTTT
CDR3 protein: CASHGGTGDNSPLHF

V gene: TRBV6-2/TRBV6-3
D gene: -
clone size: -
J gene: TRBJ2-3
CDR3 DNA: TGTGCCAGCAGCTCCCGGACAGTCGTTGGGTCGAGCACAGATACGCAGTATTTT
CDR3 protein: CASSSRTVVGSSTDTQYF

V gene: TRBV27
D gene: TRBD1
clone size: few
J gene: TRBJ2-7
CDR3 DNA: TGTGCCAGCAGGCTACAGGGGGCTAGGGGCGAGCAGTACTTC
CDR3 protein: CASRLQGARGEQYF

V gene: TRBV7-8
D gene: -
clone size: few
J gene: TRBJ1-2
CDR3 DNA: TGTGCCAGCAGCTTTACTAGGGACTATGGCTACACCTTC
CDR3 protein: CASSFTRDYGYTF

V gene: TRBV7-9
D gene: TRBD1
clone size: -
J gene: TRBJ1-6
CDR3 DNA: TGTGCCAGCAGCTTAGAAGGGACAGGGGCTAATTCACCCCTCCACTTT
CDR3 protein: CASSLEGTGANSPLHF

V gene: TRBV27
D gene: -
clone size: -
J gene: TRBJ2-2
CDR3 DNA: TGTGCCAGCAGTCTAGGGGGCACCGGGGAGCTGTTTTTT
CDR3 protein: CASSLGGTGELFF

V gene: TRBV6-6
D gene: -
clone size: -
J gene: TRBJ1-5
CDR3 DNA: TGTGCCAGCAGGGAACCACGGGGGAGCAATCAGCCCCAGCATTTT
CDR3 protein: CASREPRGSNQPQHF

V gene: TRBV12-5
D gene: TRBD1
clone size: -
J gene: TRBJ2-3
CDR3 DNA: TGTGCTAGTGGTTTGGTCCTGTCGGACAGGGGGCGCGCAGATACGCAGTATTTT
CDR3 protein: CASGLVLSDRGRADTQYF

V gene: TRBV15
D gene: TRBD2
clone size: -
J gene: TRBJ2-5
CDR3 DNA: TGTGCCACCAGCAGTCCTCCTGGCGGGGGGGTCGAGACCCAGTACTTC
CDR3 protein: CATSSPPGGGVETQYF

V gene: TRBV2
D gene: TRBD2
clone size: -
J gene: TRBJ2-3
CDR3 DNA: TGTGCCAGCACTAGCGGGAGGAGTAGGGCCACAGATACGCAGTATTTT
CDR3 protein: CASTSGRSRATDTQYF

V gene: TRBV12-3/TRBV12-4
D gene: -
clone size: -
J gene: TRBJ2-3
CDR3 DNA: TGTGCCAGCGCCAGGGGCCCCACAGATACGCAGTATTTT
CDR3 protein: CASARGPTDTQYF